This paragraph reports one T cell receptor (beta chain). The data were taken from a study of blood T cell repertoires in COVID-19. The table came from immunoSEQ multiplex PCR; TCRdb's copy has only in-frame clones and leaves some out. Among some 78,000 clones listed, about nine tenths were seen once. This sequence was found in a woman aged 50 to 60 in a cohort sampled during active COVID-19. Sequenced input: peripheral blood.

The CDR3 region is CASSSPPAGSNYNEQFF. CDR3 sequence (DNA): TGTGCCAGCAGCTCCCCCCCCGCGGGGTCGAACTACAATGAGCAGTTCTTC. J is TRBJ2-1 and V is TRBV5-7; D is possibly TRBD2 (6 bases). TRBV5-7 is an ORF, and what it does is uncertain. The CDR3 is 17 residues long. With 3 bases removed from V and 3 bases from J, the gap between germline ends came to 19 bases.